Shown below are 14 T cell receptor beta chains from a single sample sequenced in a study of OX40 agonist ivuxolimab in advanced cancers. This table comes from immunoSEQ multiplex PCR, and its TCRdb copy is limited to in-frame clones, with some not included. In the table there are over 50,000 clones, 89% of which are singletons. The sample in question was CD4+ or CD8+ T cells sorted from blood, obtained in a trial of the OX40 agonist ivuxolimab. Every receptor here comes from an adult with an advanced solid tumor such as melanoma, head and neck, liver or kidney cancer.

The chain recombines TRBV28 with TRBJ1-3; D gene uncertain. CDR1 is MDHEN and CDR2 is SYDVKM in the germline V gene. There are 13 residues in the CDR3. V was pared by 9 bases and J by 0 bases, with 9 bases between. CDR3 bases: TGTGCCAGTGAACAAGGCTCTGGAAACACCATATATTTT. It specifies CASEQGSGNTIYF. Filled out from reference TRBV28 and TRBJ1-3, the complete variable domain reads DVKVTQSSRYLVKRTGEKVFLECVQDMDHENMFWYRQDPGLGLRLIYFSYDVKMKEKGDIPEGYSVSREKKERFSLILESASTNQTSMYLCASEQGSGNTIYFGEGSWLTVV.

The chain carries TRBV11-2 and TRBJ2-7, with 8 bases lining up with TRBD1. Per germline, CDR1 SGHAT and CDR2 FQNNGV. The CDR3 has 15 amino acids. Losses at the gene ends were 6 bases for V and 0 bases for J; bases not matched to a gene: 7. The CDR3 sequence is CASSTSGTGSYEQYF. CDR3 DNA sequence: TGTGCCAGCAGTACCTCCGGGACAGGCTCCTACGAGCAGTACTTC.

The V call is TRBV28, the J call TRBJ2-2, with D possibly TRBD1 on 6 matching bases. The V end lost 5 bases, the J end lost 1 base, and 14 bases lay between the germline ends. CDR3 length: 16 residues. Germline values: CDR1 MDHEN, CDR2 SYDVKM. CDR3 DNA sequence: TGTGCCAGCAGTCAGGACAGAAAACTGAACACCGGGGAGCTGTTTTTT. Encoded protein: CASSQDRKLNTGELFF.

V gene TRBV7-9 combines with J gene TRBJ2-7; D is uncertain. Trimming cost V 1 base and J 2 bases, with 9 bases left between them. There are 14 residues in the CDR3. CDR1 is SEHNR, CDR2 FQNEAQ, per germline (reference sequence). The CDR3 is CASSLDSRPYEQYF. The CDR3 DNA reads TGTGCCAGCAGCTTAGACTCGAGACCCTACGAGCAGTACTTC.

The CDR3, as DNA: TGTGCCAGCAGCCCGGTCGGGGGGCAATACGAGCAGTACTTC. Translated: CASSPVGGQYEQYF. The chain employs TRBV7-6 and TRBJ2-7, with D maybe TRBD2 (7 bases). V shed 5 bases and J shed 4 bases, with 15 bases lying between them. This CDR3 is built from 14 residues. Looked up from germline, CDR1 is SGHVS and CDR2 is FNYEAQ.

Written as DNA, the CDR3 is TGTGCCAGCAGCTTAGCCGAGTATGAGCAGTTCTTC. Translation: CASSLAEYEQFF. V gene TRBV11-2 combines with J gene TRBJ2-1; D is unclear. The CDR3 is made up of 12 amino acids. Germline CDR1 SGHAT, CDR2 FQNNGV. Between the trimmed V and J ends, which lost 1 base and 8 bases, there was a span of 6 bases. Full variable domain (outside the CDR3, taken from reference TRBV11-2 and TRBJ2-1): EAGVAQSPRYKIIEKRQSVAFWCNPISGHATLYWYQQILGQGPKLLIQFQNNGVVDDSQLPKDRFSAERLKGVDSTLKIQPAKLEDSAVYLCASSLAEYEQFFGPGTRLTVL.

This sequence joins TRBV27 and TRBJ1-5; D is unclear. The V and J ends lost 2 bases and 0 bases respectively, with 5 bases between them. The CDR3 sequence is 14 residues long. Germline values: CDR1 MNHEY, CDR2 SMNVEV (reference sequence). CDR3 sequence reads: CASSLRDSNQPQHF. The CDR3 DNA reads TGTGCCAGCAGTTTAAGGGATAGCAATCAGCCCCAGCATTTT.

The chain has TRBV28 and TRBJ1-5; 7 nucleotides agree with TRBD1. Germline CDR1 MDHEN, CDR2 SYDVKM. The CDR3 runs to 22 residues. With V trimmed by 10 bases and J by 4 bases, 34 bases remained unmatched. CDR3: CATSDRADRRGRGARRNQPQHF. The CDR3 region has the DNA TGTGCCACCTCTGACCGCGCCGACAGGAGGGGGCGCGGGGCAAGGAGGAATCAGCCCCAGCATTTT.

This chain links TRBV19 with TRBJ2-1; 9 nucleotides agree with TRBD1. This CDR3 spans 14 amino acids. Germline V gene lookup returns CDR1 LNHDA and CDR2 SQIVND (reference sequence). The V and J ends lost 5 bases and 9 bases, in that order; junction bases with no gene match: 8. The CDR3 sequence is CASSDAGTGFEQFF. The CDR3 DNA reads as TGTGCCAGTAGTGACGCTGGGACAGGGTTTGAGCAGTTCTTC.

The genes are TRBV28 and TRBJ2-2; perhaps TRBD1 as D (5 bases). In germline, CDR1 is MDHEN, CDR2 SYDVKM. CDR3 length: 14 residues. V lost 6 bases to trimming and J lost 1 base, with 9 bases between them. The CDR3 is CASRPTGNTGELFF. In DNA form, the CDR3 reads TGTGCCAGCAGACCCACAGGGAACACCGGGGAGCTGTTTTTT. Full variable domain (outside the CDR3, taken from reference TRBV28 and TRBJ2-2): DVKVTQSSRYLVKRTGEKVFLECVQDMDHENMFWYRQDPGLGLRLIYFSYDVKMKEKGDIPEGYSVSREKKERFSLILESASTNQTSMYLCASRPTGNTGELFFGEGSRLTVL.

This chain connects TRBV19 to TRBJ1-2; a possible D gene is TRBD1 (5 bases). Germline CDR1 reads LNHDA; CDR2 reads SQIVND (reference sequence). V was pared by 3 bases and J by 0 bases, with 11 bases between. The CDR3 consists of 15 residues. This CDR3 reads CASSILQGPNYGYTF. CDR3 in DNA: TGTGCCAGTAGTATTTTGCAGGGACCTAACTATGGCTACACCTTC. The complete variable domain, with remaining parts taken from reference TRBV19 and TRBJ1-2, reads DGGITQSPKYLFRKEGQNVTLSCEQNLNHDAMYWYRQDPGQGLRLIYYSQIVNDFQKGDIAEGYSVSREKKESFPLTVTSAQKNPTAFYLCASSILQGPNYGYTFGSGTRLTVV.

The chain recombines TRBV27 with TRBJ2-7; D unclear. V shed 5 bases and J shed 1 base, with 18 bases lying between them. CDR3 length equals 16 residues. Germline loops: CDR1 MNHEY, CDR2 SMNVEV (reference sequence). This CDR3 is CASSPSQAPLSYEQYF. The CDR3 DNA sequence: TGTGCCAGCAGTCCATCGCAGGCGCCCCTATCCTACGAGCAGTACTTC.

In the case of this clone: A junction end diverges from the germline sequence, so it may reflect a read error. The V and J genes are TRBV7-9 and TRBJ2-7; D remains unclear. The CDR3 has 12 amino acids. Germline V gene lookup returns CDR1 SEHNR and CDR2 FQNEAQ (reference sequence). The CDR3 reads CANSFNPYEQYF. In DNA form, the CDR3 reads TGTGCCAACAGCTTTAACCCCTACGAGCAGTACTTC.

V and J are TRBV27 and TRBJ1-2, with TRBD1 identical over 12 bases. CDR1 MNHEY and CDR2 SMNVEV come from the germline V gene (reference sequence). This CDR3 region has 14 residues. Trimming took 0 bases from V and 12 from J; bases not matched to a gene: 5. CDR3 nucleotide sequence: TGTGCCAGCAGTTTATCGGGGACAGGGGGCTCTCACACCTTC. Its protein product is CASSLSGTGGSHTF.